A single sample is the source of the 7 T cell receptor beta chains below, sequenced in a study of CD4+ T cells in melanoma. Repertoires were generated with immunoSEQ multiplex PCR, while TCRdb's copy carries only in-frame clones and drops some. The top ten hold more than 1.5% of the sample, which has roughly 150,000 clones, 80% to 95% seen once. The receptors originated from a human donor with melanoma.

This chain uses TRBV6-4 with TRBJ1-3; 7 bases align to TRBD1. With 0 bases clipped from V and 2 bases from J, the junction kept 7 bases outside the gene matches. This CDR3 is built from 17 residues. Per the germline V gene, CDR1 is MRHNA and CDR2 is SNTAGT. CDR3 nucleotide sequence: TGTGCCAGCAGTGACTCAGCTCAGGGGGTACCTGGAAACACCATATATTTT. It specifies CASSDSAQGVPGNTIYF.

V is TRBV2 and J is TRBJ1-1, with unresolved D. V lost 5 bases and J 4 bases, leaving 11 bases between the germline ends. The CDR3 extends over 13 amino acids. Germline loops: CDR1 SNHLY, CDR2 FYNNEI. This CDR3 is CASSLGWGTEAFF. The CDR3 nucleotides read TGTGCCAGCAGTCTGGGGTGGGGCACTGAAGCTTTCTTT.

On this clone itself: The sample has other DNA sequences that encode this CDR3 too. This chain uses TRBV5-4 with TRBJ1-2, with D maybe TRBD1 (5 bases). Trimming pared 4 bases from V and 2 bases from J, leaving 12 bases between. This CDR3 has 14 residues. The germline V gene encodes CDR1 SGHNT and CDR2 YYREEE (reference sequence). The CDR3 nucleotides read TGTGCCAGCAGCCTGCGGGGGTACAACTATGGCTACACCTTC. Its translation is CASSLRGYNYGYTF.

This chain links TRBV5-1 with TRBJ2-5, with D possibly matching TRBD2 (7 bases). Deletions cut 2 bases from V and 1 base from J, with 12 bases between. The CDR3 contains 15 residues. Germline CDR1 SGHRS, CDR2 YFSETQ. The CDR3: CASSLQGGAQETQYF. The CDR3 nucleotides are TGCGCCAGCAGCTTACAGGGAGGGGCCCAAGAGACCCAGTACTTC. Full variable domain (missing parts from reference TRBV5-1 and TRBJ2-5): KAGVTQTPRYLIKTRGQQVTLSCSPISGHRSVSWYQQTPGQGLQFLFEYFSETQRNKGNFPGRFSGRQFSNSRSEMNVSTLELGDSALYLCASSLQGGAQETQYFGPGTRLLVL.

This chain uses TRBV7-3 with TRBJ2-3, with D uncertain. From germline, CDR1 is SGHTA and CDR2 FQGTGA. The CDR3 length is 14 residues. Trimming shortened V by 3 bases and J by 2 bases, and 9 bases separated the two germline ends. CDR3 DNA: TGTGCCAGCAGCTTGGGCTTCTCCACAGATACGCAGTATTTT. Protein: CASSLGFSTDTQYF. The complete variable domain, with remaining parts taken from reference TRBV7-3 and TRBJ2-3, reads GAGVSQTPSNKVTEKGKYVELRCDPISGHTALYWYRQSLGQGPEFLIYFQGTGAADDSGLPNDRFFAVRPEGSVSTLKIQRTERGDSAVYLCASSLGFSTDTQYFGPGTRLTVL.

The chain joins TRBV19 to TRBJ1-1, with D possibly TRBD1 on 6 matching bases. This CDR3 has 14 amino acids. V dropped 6 bases and J dropped 1 base, with 12 bases sitting between them. The germline V gene encodes CDR1 LNHDA and CDR2 SQIVND (reference sequence). The CDR3 region has the DNA TGTGCCAGTAGCGACGACAGGAGGAACACTGAAGCTTTCTTT. Translating gives CASSDDRRNTEAFF.

The chain joins TRBV2 to TRBJ2-5; D is perhaps TRBD2 (6 bases). The germline V gene has CDR1 SNHLY and CDR2 FYNNEI. The V and J ends lost 4 bases and 2 bases respectively, with 17 bases between them. The CDR3 sequence is 16 residues long. The CDR3 region has the DNA TGTGCCAGCAGTGTTGGGACTTACGGAGGGCAAGAGACCCAGTACTTC. Amino acids: CASSVGTYGGQETQYF. Supplemented by reference TRBV2 and TRBJ2-5, the full variable domain reads EPEVTQTPSHQVTQMGQEVILRCVPISNHLYFYWYRQILGQKVEFLVSFYNNEISEKSEIFDDQFSVERPDGSNFTLKIRSTKLEDSAMYFCASSVGTYGGQETQYFGPGTRLLVL.